Listed here is a single T cell receptor (beta chain). Its antigen is undetermined. The CDR3 sequence is 16 residues long. V was pared by 0 bases and J by 4 bases, with 12 bases between. CDR1 is KGHDR and CDR2 is SFDVKD in the germline V gene. The data were obtained in a study of CD8 T cells in Susac syndrome. Study observations and caveats: Clonal expansion did not appear in Susac syndrome CD4+ T cell repertoires.

High-throughput TCR beta sequencing covered peripheral CD8+ and CD4+ T cells. Isolation of CD8+ and CD4+ T cells was performed negatively, whereas enrichment of TEMRA cells was done by FACS. Reverse transcription used roughly 0.45 to 1 ug RNA and random hexamers. Coverage of TCR beta CDR3 amplification by immunoSEQ multiplex PCR extended to 54 Vbeta and 13 Jbeta. TCRdb recomputed calls from the immunoSEQ multiplex PCR reads with MiXCR, one row per CDR3 protein. There are roughly 130,000 distinct CDR3 sequences in the sample; over 95% occur only once, and over 0.12% lies in the top ten. The chain employs TRBV24-1 and TRBJ2-1; D might be TRBD2 (6 bases). The source material was CD4+ T cells from PBMCs. The clonotype originates from a human donor with Susac syndrome. CDR3: CATSDLGGGTYNEQFF. DNA of the CDR3: TGTGCCACCAGTGATTTGGGTGGCGGGACTTACAATGAGCAGTTCTTC.